This TCR beta chain is from a study of shared clonotypes between healthy human individuals. Findings of the study overall: When compared with the clonotypes that were shared by all four sorted-subset donors, the non-shared clonotypes turned out to have lower generation probabilities.

Produced via immunoSEQ multiplex PCR; TCRdb's table is partial and in-frame only. The sample lists some 2 million clones; approximately 95% were seen once. To note about this clone: What it binds is not known.

Naive CD8 cells lacked CD45RO, underwent positive selection for CCR7 and left out terminally differentiated effector memory CD45RA+ cells. The ends were cut back, 1 base at V and 5 bases at J, with 14 bases in the middle. The germline V gene has CDR1 PRHDT and CDR2 FYEKMQ (reference sequence). The CDR3 totals 15 residues. The rearrangement joins TRBV13 to TRBJ2-5, with a possible D match to TRBD2 (6 bases). Sequencing used naive CD8+ T cells sorted from blood. This clonotype originated in a man between 18 and 29 years old in good health. The CDR3 DNA reads TGTGCCAGCAGCTTAGAGGGCGGGACCGATGAGACCCAGTACTTC. It yields the protein CASSLEGGTDETQYF.